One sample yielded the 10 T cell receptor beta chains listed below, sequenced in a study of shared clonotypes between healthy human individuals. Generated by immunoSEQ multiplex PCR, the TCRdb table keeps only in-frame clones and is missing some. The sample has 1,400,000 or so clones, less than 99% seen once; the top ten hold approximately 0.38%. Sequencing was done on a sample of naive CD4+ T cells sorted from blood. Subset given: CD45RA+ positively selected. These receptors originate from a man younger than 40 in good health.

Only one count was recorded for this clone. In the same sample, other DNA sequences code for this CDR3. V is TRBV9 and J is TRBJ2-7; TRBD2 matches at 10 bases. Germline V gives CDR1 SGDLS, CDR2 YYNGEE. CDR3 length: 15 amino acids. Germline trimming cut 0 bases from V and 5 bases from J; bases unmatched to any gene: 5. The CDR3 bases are TGTGCCAGCAGCGTAGGAGCGGGAGGGCCCCACGAGCAGTACTTC. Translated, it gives CASSVGAGGPHEQYF. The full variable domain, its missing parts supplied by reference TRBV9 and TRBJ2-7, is DSGVTQTPKHLITATGQRVTLRCSPRSGDLSVYWYQQSLDQGLQFLIQYYNGEERAKGNILERFSAQQFPDLHSELNLSSLELGDSALYFCASSVGAGGPHEQYFGPGTRLTVT.

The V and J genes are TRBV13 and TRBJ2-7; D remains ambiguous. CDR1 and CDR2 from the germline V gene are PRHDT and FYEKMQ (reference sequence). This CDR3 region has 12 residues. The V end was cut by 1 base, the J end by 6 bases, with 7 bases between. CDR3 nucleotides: TGTGCCAGCAGCTTAGTAGTAGGCGAGCAGTACTTC. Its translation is CASSLVVGEQYF. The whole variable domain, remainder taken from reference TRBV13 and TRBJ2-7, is AAGVIQSPRHLIKEKRETATLKCYPIPRHDTVYWYQQGPGQDPQFLISFYEKMQSDKGSIPDRFSAQQFSDYHSELNMSSLELGDSALYFCASSLVVGEQYFGPGTRLTVT.

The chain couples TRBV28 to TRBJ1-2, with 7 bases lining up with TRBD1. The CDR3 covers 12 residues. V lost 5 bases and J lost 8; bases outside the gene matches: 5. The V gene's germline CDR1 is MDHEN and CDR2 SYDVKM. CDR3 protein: CASSVTGIGYTF. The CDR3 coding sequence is TGTGCCAGCAGTGTGACAGGGATCGGCTACACCTTC.

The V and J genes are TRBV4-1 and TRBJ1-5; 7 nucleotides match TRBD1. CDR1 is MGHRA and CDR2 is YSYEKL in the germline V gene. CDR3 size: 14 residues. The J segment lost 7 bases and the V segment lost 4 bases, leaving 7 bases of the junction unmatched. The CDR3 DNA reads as TGCGCCAGCAGCCGTCGACAGGGCGAACAGCCCCAGCATTTT. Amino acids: CASSRRQGEQPQHF.

The CDR3 reads CASNSDRGNNEKLFF. The DNA for the CDR3 is TGTGCCAGTAATTCCGACAGGGGGAATAATGAAAAACTGTTTTTT. The chain carries TRBV2 and TRBJ1-4; TRBD1 agrees at 9 bases. This CDR3 region has 15 residues. V lost 9 bases to trimming and J lost 4 bases; unmatched junction nucleotides: 9. Germline V gene data show CDR1 as SNHLY and CDR2 as FYNNEI.

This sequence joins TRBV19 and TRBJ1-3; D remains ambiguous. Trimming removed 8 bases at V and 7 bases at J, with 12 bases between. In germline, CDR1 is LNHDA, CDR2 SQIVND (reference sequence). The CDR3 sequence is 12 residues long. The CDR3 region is CASSESRNTIYF. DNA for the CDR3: TGTGCCAGTTCGGAGAGCAGGAACACCATATATTTT.

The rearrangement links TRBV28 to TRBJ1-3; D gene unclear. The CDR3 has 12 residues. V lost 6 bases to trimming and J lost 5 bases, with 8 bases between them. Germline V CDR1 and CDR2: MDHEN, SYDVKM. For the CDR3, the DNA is TGTGCCAGCAGCTCCAAAAGAAACACCATATATTTT. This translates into CASSSKRNTIYF.

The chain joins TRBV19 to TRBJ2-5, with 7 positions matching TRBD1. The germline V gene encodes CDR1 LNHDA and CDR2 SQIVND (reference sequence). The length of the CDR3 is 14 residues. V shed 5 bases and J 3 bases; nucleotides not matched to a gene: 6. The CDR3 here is CASSDPGQKETQYF. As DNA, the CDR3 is TGTGCCAGTAGTGACCCGGGACAGAAAGAGACCCAGTACTTC.

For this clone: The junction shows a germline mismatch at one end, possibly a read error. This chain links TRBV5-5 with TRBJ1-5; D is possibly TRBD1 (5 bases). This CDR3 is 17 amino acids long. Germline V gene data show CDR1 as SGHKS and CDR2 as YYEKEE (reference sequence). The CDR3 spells CASSLVGWQGSYQPQHF. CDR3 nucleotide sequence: TGTGCCAGCAGCTTGGTGGGGTGGCAGGGTAGCTATCAGCCCCAGCATTTT.

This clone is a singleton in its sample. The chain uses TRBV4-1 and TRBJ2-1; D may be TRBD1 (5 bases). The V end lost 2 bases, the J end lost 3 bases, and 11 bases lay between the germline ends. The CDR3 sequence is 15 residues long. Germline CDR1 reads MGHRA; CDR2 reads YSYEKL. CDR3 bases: TGCGCCAGCAGCCAACAGGGTTTTCGCTACAATGAGCAGTTCTTC. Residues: CASSQQGFRYNEQFF.